What follows are 20 T cell receptor beta chains derived from one specimen sequenced in a study of cytomegalovirus exposure and HLA in healthy donors (TCRdb year 2017). Receptors were amplified or captured by the immunoSEQ multiplex PCR assay. A mixture of 60 forward primers for TCR Vbeta segments and 13 reverse primers for TCR Jbeta segments was used in the multiplex PCR. Not all clones reach the TCRdb copy of this immuneACCESS table, which keeps in-frame sequences only. Checked studies attribute under half of the gap to unresolved V genes and leave the rest unexplained. Recorded for this sample are about 120,000 clones; around 80% of them occurred a single time. The ten largest clonotypes hold 1% to 1.5% of the sample. The sequenced sample was PBMCs. The source is a female donor in good health and CMV-seronegative.

The chain uses TRBV11-2 and TRBJ1-1, with D possibly matching TRBD1 (6 bases). Germline V gene lookup returns CDR1 SGHAT and CDR2 FQNNGV. V gave up 5 bases and J gave up 0 bases, with 19 bases separating them. The length of the CDR3 is 17 residues. CDR3 sequence: CASSPVGQWGLNTEAFF. Written as DNA, the CDR3 is TGTGCCAGCAGCCCGGTCGGACAGTGGGGTCTGAACACTGAAGCTTTCTTT.

This clone was seen a handful of times. Other DNA sequences in the sample encode the same CDR3. The rearrangement links TRBV19 to TRBJ1-2, with TRBD1 as a possible D gene (6 bases). Germline V gene data show CDR1 as LNHDA and CDR2 as SQIVND (reference sequence). V was cut by 6 bases and J by 6 bases, with 14 bases left in between. CDR3 length: 13 amino acids. The CDR3 DNA is TGTGCCAGTAGCCGTGGGCAGGGGAATGGCTACACCTTC. It specifies CASSRGQGNGYTF.

A remark on this clone: The same CDR3 can be traced to other DNA sequences in this sample. The J gene is TRBJ2-1, the V gene TRBV5-1, with 8 bases identical to TRBD2. There are 15 residues in the CDR3. Germline loops: CDR1 SGHRS, CDR2 YFSETQ. The V and J ends lost 1 base and 4 bases, in that order; junction bases with no gene match: 4. CDR3 in amino acids: CASSLTSGRYNEQFF. The CDR3 bases are TGCGCCAGCAGCTTGACTAGCGGCCGATACAATGAGCAGTTCTTC.

This rearrangement joins TRBV25-1 to TRBJ2-3; no firm D call. Germline V lookup: CDR1 MGHDK, CDR2 SYGVNS. Trimming cost V 5 bases and J 1 base, with 7 bases left between them. The CDR3 spans 13 residues. CDR3 DNA sequence: TGTGCCAGCAGTCTCCCGGGCACAGATACGCAGTATTTT. It translates to CASSLPGTDTQYF.

The genes are TRBV19 and TRBJ1-6; D remains unclear. CDR1 and CDR2 (germline): LNHDA, SQIVND (reference sequence). Trimming cost V 5 bases and J 8 bases, with 7 bases left between them. The CDR3 extends over 12 amino acids. CDR3 region: CASSVSDSPLHF. For the CDR3, the DNA is TGTGCCAGTAGTGTTTCAGATTCACCCCTCCACTTT. The variable domain in full, with the rest retrieved from reference TRBV19 and TRBJ1-6, is DGGITQSPKYLFRKEGQNVTLSCEQNLNHDAMYWYRQDPGQGLRLIYYSQIVNDFQKGDIAEGYSVSREKKESFPLTVTSAQKNPTAFYLCASSVSDSPLHFGNGTRLTVT.

The V call is TRBV7-9, the J call TRBJ1-1, with 9 bases matching TRBD1. V lost 1 base, J lost 1 base, and 7 bases stayed unmatched. This CDR3 has 17 residues. Germline loops: CDR1 SEHNR, CDR2 FQNEAQ (reference sequence). CDR3 sequence reads: CASSLGGQGRTNTEAFF. As DNA, the CDR3 is TGTGCCAGCAGCTTAGGTGGACAGGGGAGAACGAACACTGAAGCTTTCTTT.

The chain couples TRBV30 to TRBJ2-7; D perhaps matches TRBD2 (5 bases). Per germline, CDR1 GTSNPN and CDR2 SVGIG (reference sequence). V was trimmed by 2 bases and J by 0 bases, leaving 11 bases between them. CDR3 size: 14 residues. The CDR3 loop reads CAWSKTTTSYEQYF. The CDR3 DNA is TGTGCCTGGAGTAAGACGACTACCTCCTACGAGCAGTACTTC.

The V and J genes are TRBV14 and TRBJ2-7; TRBD1 might be the D (5 bases). The CDR3 runs 15 residues. Germline assignment: CDR1 SGHDN and CDR2 FVKESK. V was clipped by 0 bases and J by 7 bases, with 16 bases between them. CDR3 DNA sequence: TGTGCCAGCAGCCAAGATGGGGCAGCCCTACGGGAGCAGTACTTC. This codes for CASSQDGAALREQYF.

The chain carries TRBV10-2 and TRBJ2-5; no definite D call. The CDR3 runs to 12 residues. V shed 3 bases and J shed 7 bases, with 9 bases lying between them. The germline V gene has CDR1 WSHSY and CDR2 SAAADI. CDR3 DNA sequence: TGCGCCAGCAGTGACAACTCGGGGACCCAGTACTTC. This encodes CASSDNSGTQYF.

As DNA, the CDR3 is TGTGCCAGCAGCCCGCTAGCGGGGGGGCCCGGGGAGCTGTTTTTT. This gives the protein CASSPLAGGPGELFF. The chain uses TRBV27 and TRBJ2-2; 12 nucleotides match TRBD2. This CDR3 contains 15 residues. The trim removed 6 bases at V and 6 bases at J, leaving 5 bases unmatched. Germline lookup yields CDR1 MNHEY and CDR2 SMNVEV (reference sequence).

J is TRBJ2-7 and V is TRBV5-1; 9 bases align to TRBD1. The CDR3 contains 16 residues. Trimming removed 1 base from V and 4 bases from J; junction bases left unmatched: 9. Germline V gives CDR1 SGHRS, CDR2 YFSETQ. CDR3 sequence (DNA): TGCGCCAGCAGCTTGTCCAGCGGGACAGGGTATTACGAGCAGTACTTC. This encodes CASSLSSGTGYYEQYF.

The V and J genes are TRBV9 and TRBJ1-4; perhaps TRBD1 as D (5 bases). Trimming pared 3 bases from V and 3 bases from J, leaving 12 bases between. CDR3 length: 15 amino acids. The V gene's germline CDR1 is SGDLS and CDR2 YYNGEE. CDR3 nucleotide sequence: TGTGCCAGCAGCGACCCGCGGGGGGCTAATGAAAAACTGTTTTTT. The encoded protein is CASSDPRGANEKLFF.

The V and J genes are TRBV5-4 and TRBJ1-2; D might be TRBD1 (6 bases). The CDR3 sequence is 15 residues long. V lost 4 bases and J lost 1, with 14 bases in between. Germline assignment: CDR1 SGHNT and CDR2 YYREEE (reference sequence). CDR3 nucleotides: TGTGCCAGCAGCGCGCAGACAGGAAATAACTATGGCTACACCTTC. As protein: CASSAQTGNNYGYTF.

V usage is TRBV6-5 and J usage is TRBJ1-3; maybe TRBD1 (6 bases). The CDR3 length is 14 residues. V was trimmed by 6 bases and J by 4 bases, leaving 13 bases between them. Germline loops: CDR1 MNHEY, CDR2 SVGAGI. The CDR3 bases are TGTGCCAGCAGCCCCTCAGGACAGGGAAACACCATATATTTT. It encodes CASSPSGQGNTIYF.

The chain recombines TRBV4-1 with TRBJ2-7; D is unresolved. V was shortened by 1 base and J by 0 bases, with 7 bases between the two germline ends. This CDR3 is 14 amino acids long. The germline gives CDR1 MGHRA, CDR2 YSYEKL. The CDR3 bases are TGCGCCAGCAGCCAAGTAGTGAGCTCCTACGAGCAGTACTTC. This encodes CASSQVVSSYEQYF.

This chain links TRBV21-1 with TRBJ1-5; no check of the table's D call, TRBD1, against the DNA was made. TRBV21-1 counts as a pseudogene. This CDR3 spans 18 amino acids. CDR3 amino acids: CASSKARDRLYSNQPQHF. The DNA for the CDR3 is TGTGCCAGCAGCAAAGCCCGGGACAGGCTCTATAGCAATCAGCCCCAGCATTTT.

This clone showed up just once. CDR3 protein: CASGLEGKQFF. CDR3 coding DNA: TGTGCTAGTGGTTTGGAGGGGAAGCAGTTCTTC. J is TRBJ2-1 and V is TRBV12-5, with D perhaps matching TRBD1 (5 bases). The length of the CDR3 is 11 residues. The V and J ends lost 1 base and 11 bases respectively, with 6 bases between them. The germline gives CDR1 LGHNT, CDR2 FRNRAP.

The chain has TRBV7-8 and TRBJ2-3; TRBD1 matches 9 bases. The CDR3 is made up of 16 amino acids. Germline lookup yields CDR1 SGHVS and CDR2 FQNEAQ. The ends lost 2 bases at V and 5 bases at J; junction bases unmatched: 8. In DNA form, the CDR3 reads TGTGCCAGCAGCTTACTACAGGGACAGGGAGGAGATACGCAGTATTTT. Translated, it gives CASSLLQGQGGDTQYF.

J is TRBJ2-7 and V is TRBV4-1; possibly TRBD2 for D (6 bases). The germline gives CDR1 MGHRA, CDR2 YSYEKL. The CDR3 has 17 amino acids. Trimming removed 2 bases from V and 7 bases from J, with 24 bases in between. Written as DNA, the CDR3 is TGCGCCAGCAGCCAATTCCTTGGAGGTAGCGGAGGAGGGGAGCAGTACTTC. Translated: CASSQFLGGSGGGEQYF.

The CDR3 DNA is TGTGCCAGTAGCGGGAGGGCTGGCTACGAGCAGTACTTC. It yields the protein CASSGRAGYEQYF. This rearrangement joins TRBV27 to TRBJ2-5, with TRBD2 matching over 11 bases. TRBJ2-7 explains the end of the DNA better; the J call may be wrong. Germline V gene sequence: CDR1 MNHEY, CDR2 SMNVEV (reference sequence). This CDR3 is 13 amino acids long.